The 8 T cell receptor beta chains in this list originate from one sample, sequenced in a study of CD8 T cells in Susac syndrome. Random hexamers were used to reverse transcribe an amount of 0.5 to 1 ug RNA. Using its own MiXCR run on the immunoSEQ multiplex PCR reads, TCRdb lists one record per CDR3 protein. The table shows about 210,000 distinct CDR3 sequences, with approximately 95% occurring only once. The sample was CD4+ T cells from PBMCs. These receptors were collected from a human donor with multiple sclerosis.

The CDR3 is CASSQTGGSSYNEQFF. CDR3 nucleotides: TGCGCCAGCAGCCAGACCGGGGGGAGTTCCTACAATGAGCAGTTCTTC. This chain joins TRBV5-1 and TRBJ2-1; 7 bases align to TRBD2. Unmatched junction bases numbered 8, after V lost 4 bases and J lost 1 base. The germline V gene has CDR1 SGHRS and CDR2 YFSETQ. This CDR3 is built from 16 residues.

As DNA, the CDR3 is TGTGCCAGCAGCGTAGATGAGCTACCGGAGACCCAGTACTTC. This sequence encodes CASSVDELPETQYF. The chain employs TRBV9 and TRBJ2-5; no firm D call. CDR1 SGDLS and CDR2 YYNGEE come from the germline V gene. Trimming shortened V by 0 bases and J by 5 bases, and 11 bases separated the two germline ends. The CDR3 length is 14 residues.

The chain employs TRBV29-1 and TRBJ1-2; possibly TRBD1 for D (5 bases). The V and J ends lost 0 bases and 7 bases respectively, with 9 bases between them. The germline gives CDR1 SQVTM, CDR2 ANQGSEA. The CDR3 extends over 12 amino acids. DNA of the CDR3: TGCAGCGTTGAAGATGAAGGGGTTGGCTACACCTTC. This translates into CSVEDEGVGYTF.

The chain joins TRBV18 to TRBJ2-1; D not resolved. CDR3 length: 15 residues. Germline V gene data show CDR1 as KGHSH and CDR2 as LQKENI. Trimming shortened V by 4 bases and J by 5 bases, and 15 bases separated the two germline ends. The CDR3 here is CASSRKKTVNNEQFF. CDR3 DNA: TGTGCCAGCTCACGAAAGAAGACGGTCAACAATGAGCAGTTCTTC.

The chain carries TRBV7-2 and TRBJ2-7, with unresolved D. This CDR3 is built from 14 residues. Germline CDR1 is SGHTA and CDR2 is FQGNSA. V gave up 5 bases and J gave up 2 bases, with 13 bases separating them. CDR3 residues: CASSRPGHTYEQYF. DNA for the CDR3: TGTGCCAGCAGCCGACCCGGCCACACCTACGAGCAGTACTTC. The full variable domain, in which reference TRBV7-2 and TRBJ2-7 provide the parts outside the CDR3, is GAGVSQSPSNKVTEKGKDVELRCDPISGHTALYWYRQSLGQGLEFLIYFQGNSAPDKSGLPSDRFSAERTGGSVSTLTIQRTQQEDSAVYLCASSRPGHTYEQYFGPGTRLTVT.

The chain combines TRBV5-4 with TRBJ2-7; D is unresolved. The CDR3 loop spans 15 amino acids. V lost 0 bases, J lost 2 bases, and 12 bases lay in between. The germline gives CDR1 SGHNT, CDR2 YYREEE (reference sequence). CDR3: CASSLDPRSTYEQYF. The CDR3 DNA sequence: TGTGCCAGCAGCTTGGATCCGCGCTCTACCTACGAGCAGTACTTC.

This chain links TRBV29-1 with TRBJ1-1, with 9 bases aligning to TRBD1. This CDR3 comprises 13 residues. Germline CDR1 reads SQVTM; CDR2 reads ANQGSEA. J gave up 5 bases and V 6 bases, and 7 bases lay outside the gene matches. The CDR3 is CSVRRQGGTEAFF. The CDR3 DNA follows: TGCAGCGTCCGAAGACAGGGGGGGACTGAAGCTTTCTTT.

The chain uses TRBV6-5 and TRBJ2-3, with 10 nucleotides matching TRBD1. The length of the CDR3 is 18 residues. The J segment lost 5 bases and the V segment lost 2 bases, leaving 13 bases of the junction unmatched. Germline lookup yields CDR1 MNHEY and CDR2 SVGAGI. Here the CDR3 reads CASSYRAPGQGREDTQYF. Here the CDR3 DNA reads TGTGCCAGCAGTTACAGGGCCCCGGGACAGGGGAGGGAAGATACGCAGTATTTT.